Included here is one T cell receptor (beta chain) sequence, with context. CDR3 size: 13 residues. Trimming removed 3 bases at V and 1 base at J, with 6 bases between. Per germline, CDR1 MNHEY and CDR2 SMNVEV (reference sequence). How the authors handled the data: Amplifying reference gene primers gave estimates of nucleated cell counts. Sequenced by immunoSEQ multiplex PCR; TCRdb stores in-frame clones only, minus some. V and J calls plus clone size are reproduced from that table; the DNA served to infer D and trimming. The sample yields hundreds of thousands of clones, approximately 90% seen once. The sample belongs to a study of blood T cell repertoires in COVID-19. Study-wide context: Samples taken during acute and convalescent COVID-19 were collected in the United States, Italy and Spain. PBMCs, B-cell-depleted T cells, or T cells were the source of the cDNA or gDNA that made up the material.

This chain connects TRBV27 to TRBJ1-2; D gene ambiguous. This TCR derives from a man aged 55 to 70 who had recovered from COVID-19. Sequences were obtained from peripheral blood. CDR3 bases: TGTGCCAGCAGTTTCAGTGATAACTATGGCTACACCTTC. This translates into CASSFSDNYGYTF.